The 22 T cell receptor beta chains reported below all come from one sample, sequenced in a study of cytomegalovirus exposure and HLA in healthy donors. PCR employed 60 Vbeta and 13 Jbeta primers. Here immunoSEQ multiplex PCR was the method, and the copy in TCRdb shows in-frame clones only, minus some. The sample has some 220,000 clones, roughly 79% seen once; the top ten hold more than 0.45%. The source material was PBMCs. The receptors derive from a woman between 40 and 55 years old in good health and CMV-seronegative.

The V call is TRBV4-3, the J call TRBJ2-3, with TRBD1 as a possible D gene (6 bases). The CDR3 length is 17 residues. Per the germline V gene, CDR1 is LGHNA and CDR2 is YSLEER. Trimming removed 0 bases from V and 1 base from J, with 14 bases in between. The CDR3: CASSQEVWGQGTDTQYF. DNA of the CDR3: TGCGCCAGCAGCCAAGAAGTCTGGGGGCAGGGCACAGATACGCAGTATTTT.

Only one count was recorded for this clone. The same CDR3 arises from other DNA sequences in this sample as well. V gene TRBV11-1 combines with J gene TRBJ1-1; D is ambiguous. Germline loops: CDR1 SGHAT, CDR2 FQDESV (reference sequence). The CDR3 spans 14 residues. The V end lost 5 bases, the J end lost 6 bases, and 16 bases lay between the germline ends. CDR3 DNA: TGTGCCAGCAGCCAAATCCTCGGCGGCGCTGAAGCTTTCTTT. It is translated as CASSQILGGAEAFF.

As regards this clone: Different DNA sequences within this sample yield the same CDR3. The rearrangement uses TRBV18 and TRBJ1-5; maybe TRBD1 (6 bases). The CDR3 sequence is 18 residues long. CDR1 and CDR2 from the germline V gene are KGHSH and LQKENI. Deletions cut 5 bases from V and 9 bases from J, with 29 bases between. CDR3 coding DNA: TGTGCCAGCTCAGACGGCATTCTGAGCAGGGAGGGGGTAAGGCCCCAGCATTTT. This codes for CASSDGILSREGVRPQHF.

The chain has TRBV28 and TRBJ1-6; no reliable D call. Trimming stripped 8 bases from V and 4 bases from J, with 12 bases between. The CDR3 totals 14 residues. The germline V gene has CDR1 MDHEN and CDR2 SYDVKM. The CDR3 sequence is CASVLNTYNSPLHF. The CDR3, as DNA: TGTGCCAGCGTATTGAACACGTATAATTCACCCCTCCACTTT.

The genes are TRBV20-1 and TRBJ1-2, with D uncertain. The length of the CDR3 is 10 residues. The germline gives CDR1 DFQATT, CDR2 SNEGSKA (reference sequence). V shed 3 bases and J shed 7 bases, with 6 bases lying between them. The CDR3, as DNA: TGCAGTGCTAGTTCTGTTGGCTACACCTTC. It translates to CSASSVGYTF.

The chain joins TRBV29-1 to TRBJ2-7; TRBD1 might be the D (6 bases). The CDR3 is 17 residues long. Per the germline V gene, CDR1 is SQVTM and CDR2 is ANQGSEA. The V and J ends lost 2 bases and 2 bases respectively, with 22 bases between them. CDR3 DNA: TGCAGCGTTGAATTCCAGAAACCGGGACACCCTACCTACGAGCAGTACTTC. Its translation: CSVEFQKPGHPTYEQYF.

The table lists this clone with a count of one. This chain links TRBV18 with TRBJ2-7; possible D gene TRBD2, 7 bases. This CDR3 spans 14 amino acids. V was clipped by 6 bases and J by 5 bases, with 17 bases between them. Germline CDR1 is KGHSH and CDR2 is LQKENI. CDR3 sequence reads: CASSSQGGGDEQYF. Here the CDR3 DNA reads TGTGCCAGCTCCTCGCAAGGAGGGGGGGACGAGCAGTACTTC.

Only a few counts were recorded for this clone. V usage is TRBV25-1 and J usage is TRBJ1-2, with D tentatively TRBD1 (6 bases). The germline V gene has CDR1 MGHDK and CDR2 SYGVNS. The CDR3 has 16 residues. Trimming removed 5 bases at V and 4 bases at J, with 20 bases between. The CDR3 here is CASSFTGRGASYGYTF. CDR3 coding DNA: TGTGCCAGCAGTTTCACAGGGAGAGGGGCGAGCTATGGCTACACCTTC.

J is TRBJ1-5 and V is TRBV27; D is unresolved. The germline gives CDR1 MNHEY, CDR2 SMNVEV (reference sequence). The V and J ends lost 4 bases and 3 bases respectively, with 7 bases between them. This CDR3 is 13 amino acids long. As DNA, the CDR3 is TGTGCCAGCAGTTCCGGGATCAATCAGCCCCAGCATTTT. Translating gives CASSSGINQPQHF.

This clone appeared once. The V call is TRBV14, the J call TRBJ1-2, with D tentatively TRBD1 (6 bases). CDR3 length: 17 residues. The germline V gene encodes CDR1 SGHDN and CDR2 FVKESK. With 1 base removed from V and 4 bases from J, the gap between germline ends came to 19 bases. CDR3 DNA sequence: TGTGCCAGCAGCCAAGGACCGTTACAGGGAGTTCTCTATGGCTACACCTTC. Its protein is CASSQGPLQGVLYGYTF.

The chain recombines TRBV7-6 with TRBJ2-5; D not resolved. The tail of the sequence fits TRBJ2-7 better, so the J call may be wrong. The germline CDR1 and CDR2 sequences are SGHVS and FNYEAQ. This CDR3 contains 14 residues. CDR3 loop: CASSLVAESYEQYF. The DNA for the CDR3 is TGTGCCAGCAGCTTGGTTGCTGAATCCTACGAGCAGTACTTC.

This chain links TRBV6-6 with TRBJ2-7, with 7 positions matching TRBD1. Germline CDR1 reads MNHNY; CDR2 reads SVGAGI (reference sequence). V lost 4 bases and J lost 3; bases outside the gene matches: 3. The CDR3 has 13 residues. The CDR3 nucleotides read TGTGCCAGCAGTTTGGGGGACAGCTACGAGCAGTACTTC. Translating gives CASSLGDSYEQYF.

The J gene is TRBJ1-3, the V gene TRBV28; a possible D gene is TRBD1 (6 bases). The CDR3 runs 14 residues. V was shortened by 9 bases and J by 3 bases, with 15 bases between the two germline ends. CDR1 MDHEN and CDR2 SYDVKM come from the germline V gene. CDR3 protein: CASRPPGDGNTIYF. The CDR3 nucleotides are TGTGCCAGTCGCCCCCCAGGGGATGGAAACACCATATATTTT.

The chain is built from TRBV5-6 and TRBJ1-5, with D tentatively TRBD1 (5 bases). This CDR3 is built from 13 residues. CDR1 SGHDT and CDR2 YYEEEE come from the germline V gene. V gave up 1 base and J gave up 6 bases, with 8 bases separating them. The CDR3 here is CASSLRRGQPQHF. CDR3 bases: TGTGCCAGCAGCTTGCGGAGGGGTCAGCCCCAGCATTTT.

The chain joins TRBV19 to TRBJ2-3, with D perhaps TRBD1 (5 bases). Deletions cut 4 bases from V and 2 bases from J, with 16 bases between. The CDR3 consists of 16 residues. Per germline, CDR1 LNHDA and CDR2 SQIVND (reference sequence). Here the CDR3 DNA reads TGTGCCAGTAGTACTCTTTTTCAGGGTGACACAGATACGCAGTATTTT. Translating gives CASSTLFQGDTDTQYF.

The chain carries TRBV6-5 and TRBJ1-2; no definite D call. This CDR3 region has 11 residues. The germline V and J ends were trimmed by 8 bases and 6 bases, with 10 bases remaining between them. Germline CDR1 reads MNHEY; CDR2 reads SVGAGI. This CDR3 is CASRGVDGYTF. For the CDR3, the DNA is TGTGCCAGCCGGGGAGTAGATGGCTACACCTTC.

The chain uses TRBV6-6 and TRBJ1-2; tentatively, D is TRBD1 (6 bases). Trimming left V 7 bases short and J 0 bases short, with 18 bases between. Germline CDR1 and CDR2: MNHNY and SVGAGI (reference sequence). The CDR3 contains 16 residues. The CDR3 region is CASTRDRSLANYGYTF. The CDR3 region has the DNA TGTGCCAGCACCCGAGACAGGTCTCTCGCTAACTATGGCTACACCTTC.

The V and J genes are TRBV6-1 and TRBJ2-1, with D maybe TRBD1 (6 bases). This CDR3 is built from 14 residues. The V end was cut by 8 bases, the J end by 0 bases, with 11 bases between. Germline V gives CDR1 MNHNS, CDR2 SASEGT. The CDR3 protein is CASATGISYNEQFF. In DNA form, the CDR3 reads TGTGCCAGCGCCACAGGGATCTCCTACAATGAGCAGTTCTTC.

The gene calls are TRBV6-4 and TRBJ2-1, with a tentative D call TRBD2 (7 bases). The germline CDR1 and CDR2 sequences are MRHNA and SNTAGT. This CDR3 spans 15 amino acids. The V gene lost 2 bases and the J gene lost 8 bases, with 16 bases spanning the gap. CDR3 sequence: CASSDVAGARDEQFF. The CDR3 coding sequence is TGTGCCAGCAGTGACGTGGCGGGGGCCAGGGATGAGCAGTTCTTC.

The rearrangement uses TRBV6-6 and TRBJ1-2; perhaps TRBD1 as D (6 bases). Trimming took off 2 bases at V and 7 bases at J, with 8 bases between the two ends. Germline CDR1 and CDR2: MNHNY and SVGAGI (reference sequence). The CDR3 is 12 residues long. This chain's CDR3 is CASSYTGTGYTF. The CDR3 DNA reads as TGTGCCAGCAGTTACACAGGGACTGGCTACACCTTC.

In its sample, this clone was seen a few times. This chain joins TRBV28 and TRBJ2-7, with D maybe TRBD1 (5 bases). Germline V gene sequence: CDR1 MDHEN, CDR2 SYDVKM. The CDR3 covers 17 residues. V was cut by 5 bases and J by 3 bases, with 23 bases left in between. The CDR3: CASSRPPRQRRNYEQYF. CDR3 nucleotides: TGTGCCAGCAGTCGCCCTCCTAGACAGCGACGAAACTACGAGCAGTACTTC. Using reference TRBV28 and TRBJ2-7 for the parts outside the CDR3, the full variable domain is DVKVTQSSRYLVKRTGEKVFLECVQDMDHENMFWYRQDPGLGLRLIYFSYDVKMKEKGDIPEGYSVSREKKERFSLILESASTNQTSMYLCASSRPPRQRRNYEQYFGPGTRLTVT.

The chain joins TRBV6-1 to TRBJ1-2, with 7 bases matching TRBD1. CDR1 and CDR2 from the germline V gene are MNHNS and SASEGT. CDR3 size: 15 residues. Trimming at V came to 6 bases and at J to 0 bases, leaving 7 bases not matched to a gene. This CDR3 reads CASRITGAANYGYTF. The CDR3 coding sequence is TGTGCCAGCAGGATTACAGGGGCGGCTAACTATGGCTACACCTTC.